Each of the 6 T cell receptor beta chains below was sequenced from the same sample in a study of tumor and adjacent non-tumor tissue in lung cancer. The library came from three nested PCR rounds adapted from ARM-PCR protocols. TCRdb ran MiXCR on the multiplex PCR reads and lists one entry per CDR3 protein. The data show roughly 220,000 distinct CDR3 sequences, approximately 74% seen once. The template was RNA from unsorted bulk tissue. The sample comprised lung tumor tissue. These receptor sequences come from a man in his 60s with non-small cell lung cancer.

Concerning this clonotype itself: A much bigger clone sits one base away, suggesting this may be a read error. The chain is built from TRBV20-1 and TRBJ2-1, with 9 bases that match TRBD2. The germline gives CDR1 DFQATT, CDR2 SNEGSKA (reference sequence). J gave up 9 bases and V 0 bases, and 9 bases lay outside the gene matches. This CDR3 is 15 amino acids long. The CDR3 reads CSARDPLAGMVEQFF. Written as DNA, the CDR3 is TGCAGTGCTAGAGATCCCCTAGCGGGGATGGTTGAGCAGTTCTTC.

Of note for this clonotype: The junction shows a germline mismatch at one end, possibly a read error. The chain uses TRBV11-3 and TRBJ2-1; 11 nucleotides align to TRBD2. Germline-derived CDR1 and CDR2 are SGHNT and YENEEA. The CDR3 is 16 residues long. As DNA, the CDR3 is TGTGCCAGCAGCGTCCTAGCGGGGGGCAGGCTCAATGAGCAGGTCTTC. Protein: CASSVLAGGRLNEQVF.

The J gene is TRBJ2-7, the V gene TRBV10-1; no definite D call. V was clipped by 4 bases and J by 12 bases, with 16 bases between them. Germline V gene data show CDR1 as WNHNN and CDR2 as SYGVQD (reference sequence). The CDR3 is made up of 12 amino acids. The CDR3 DNA reads as TGCGCCAGCAGTGGATACAGCGAACCGCGGTACTTC. Translating gives CASSGYSEPRYF.

The rearrangement joins TRBV7-8 to TRBJ2-3; either TRBD1 or TRBD2 may supply D (7 bases each). Trimming took off 7 bases at V and 1 base at J, with 18 bases between the two ends. The length of the CDR3 is 16 residues. The germline V gene has CDR1 SGHVS and CDR2 FQNEAQ. In DNA, the CDR3 is TGTGCCAGCATCCGGATGGGGGGGACAGGCACAGATACGCAGTATTTT. This translates into CASIRMGGTGTDTQYF.

About this clonotype: At one boundary the junction diverges from the germline segment, which might be a read error. The chain joins TRBV6-6 to TRBJ2-3, with D maybe TRBD2 (7 bases). Germline CDR1 and CDR2: MNHNY and SVGAGI (reference sequence). This CDR3 is built from 16 residues. The CDR3 region has the DNA TGTGCCAACAGTCCCGGGACCGGGGGGCCCACAGATAAGCAGTATTTT. This codes for CANSPGTGGPTDKQYF.

For this clonotype: As the CDR3 is not closed by the conserved phenylalanine or tryptophan, this likely results from a read error. CDR3: CDSSWGSNQPQHL. DNA of the CDR3: TGTGACAGCAGCTGGGGGAGCAATCAGCCCCAGCATCTT. The rearrangement links TRBV11-3 to TRBJ1-5; the D gene is possibly TRBD1 (5 bases). The CDR3 length is 13 residues. Germline V lookup: CDR1 SGHNT, CDR2 YENEEA.